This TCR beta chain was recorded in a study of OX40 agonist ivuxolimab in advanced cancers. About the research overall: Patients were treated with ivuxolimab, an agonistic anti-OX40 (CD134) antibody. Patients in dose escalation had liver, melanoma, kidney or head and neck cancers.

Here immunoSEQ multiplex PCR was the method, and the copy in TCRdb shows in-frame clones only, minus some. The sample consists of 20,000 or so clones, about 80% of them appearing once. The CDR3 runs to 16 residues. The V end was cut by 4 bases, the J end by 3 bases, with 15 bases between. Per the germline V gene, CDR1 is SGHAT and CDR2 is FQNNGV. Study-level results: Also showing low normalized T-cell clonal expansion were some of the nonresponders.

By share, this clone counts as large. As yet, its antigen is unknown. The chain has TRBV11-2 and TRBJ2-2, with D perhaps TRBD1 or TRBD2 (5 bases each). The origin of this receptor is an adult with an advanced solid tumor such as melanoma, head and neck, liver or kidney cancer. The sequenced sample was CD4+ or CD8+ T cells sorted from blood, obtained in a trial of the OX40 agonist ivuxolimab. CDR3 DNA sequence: TGTGCCAGCAGCTCCCCAGACGGGGCTTACACCGGGGAGCTGTTTTTT. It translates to CASSSPDGAYTGELFF. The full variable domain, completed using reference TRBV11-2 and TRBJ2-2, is EAGVAQSPRYKIIEKRQSVAFWCNPISGHATLYWYQQILGQGPKLLIQFQNNGVVDDSQLPKDRFSAERLKGVDSTLKIQPAKLEDSAVYLCASSSPDGAYTGELFFGEGSRLTVL.